The entry that follows covers one T cell receptor (beta chain) sequence. Its antigen is still unknown. No qualities accompany the bases; no much larger clone lies one base away. The sample is drawn from a study of identical twins (dated by TCRdb to about 2016). About the full investigation: To test whether fetal clonotypes persist, this study deep-sequenced TCR alpha and beta repertoires from monozygotic twins, from unrelated adults of various ages, and from cord blood. To rule out contamination, replicate twin experiments were performed at different times with different library preparation protocols.

Every donor in the study was a healthy Caucasian. The twin cohort comprised three pairs of female monozygotic twins, all aged about 18 to 30 years. Peripheral blood mononuclear cells were the source from which RNA for the TCR libraries was isolated. Broad study findings and their caveats: Because the same donors could not be followed over many years, conclusions were based on cross-sectional statistical analysis. Zero-insertion analyses could be partly confounded by invariant T cells such as MAIT and iNKT, though diverse VJ usage argued against such confounding for most clonotypes. Excess twin sharing in beta out-of-frame sequences was weaker because fewer shared sequences lowered the signal-to-noise ratio. In monozygotic twins, out-of-frame TCR alpha sharing was systematically underestimated by recombination models, although the models agreed with sharing between unrelated individuals. Fewer insertions were carried by abundant cord blood beta clonotypes, a similar but weaker trend appeared in young adult naive repertoires, and no such trend appeared in memory repertoires. Compared with coincidental sharing between unrelated individuals, out-of-frame TCR alpha sequences shared between twins had an excess of sequences with low generation probability.

Library preparation employed 5' RACE. The instrument given in TCRdb is Illumina HiSeq 2000. A universal primer binding site was added through template switching, and the final cDNA carried a unique molecular identifier so that TCR cDNA molecules could be counted accurately. First-strand cDNA for TCR alpha and beta chains was synthesized from specific primers in the conserved constant-segment region. Each cDNA library was double barcoded, with a SMART-Mk sample barcode plus Illumina barcodes, to control for contamination. TruSeq adapter sequences, together with Illumina sample barcodes, were added in two successive PCR steps. The TCR alpha and beta cDNA libraries were sequenced on the Illumina HiSeq platform using custom primers. Per the original workflow: Unique molecular identifiers were extracted from raw reads with MiGEC, and CDR3 positions were determined with MiXCR. Recombination models were inferred per individual with the repgenHMM and IGoR tools using an EM algorithm. Shared clonotype analysis was performed with the tcR package in R, normalizing sharing by the product of cloneset sizes. To study raw recombination free of thymic and clonal selection effects, out-of-frame nonproductive sequences were analyzed. TCRdb reprocessing: public reads trimmed at Q25 with fastp, clones called with MiXCR, in-frame beta chains kept. Rows with a matching CDR3 protein are joined into one entry that keeps the most common DNA and genes. The V and J calls were not made by the authors but by TCRdb's processing. The sample table shows nearly 650,000 distinct CDR3 sequences, and roughly 7.2% are seen once. The biggest ten clones account for 1.6% of the sample.

Unmatched junction bases come to 8, with V trimmed by 4 bases and J by 3 bases. From the cysteine through the phenylalanine, the CDR3 covers 17 amino acids. The entry retains the CDR3 DNA only, 51 bases that are in frame from base 1. CDR1 and CDR2 are read off the germline V gene (reference sequence) as MNHEY and SMNVEV. These sequences were also reported in another study, on yellow fever vaccine responses in identical twins. Looking at the second paper: According to the authors, in identical twins the way T cells responded to vaccination appeared partly convergent and partly personalized. In identical twins, the study followed T cell clones that responded to the vaccine with precision.

The TCR comes from a young woman in good health. The V and J segments used are TRBV27 and TRBJ2-4; 11 bases in the junction line up with TRBD1. Specimen: PBMCs. In nucleotide form, the sequence is TGTGCCAGCAGTTCCCTGGACAGGGGGCTTGTCAAAAACATTCAGTACTTC. Its protein is CASSSLDRGLVKNIQYF.